The next 31 T cell receptor beta chains were all read from a single sample in a study of spatial heterogeneity in lung cancer. MiXCR, run by TCRdb on the 5' RACE reads, gives a single entry per CDR3 protein. The sample has more than 7,500 distinct CDR3 sequences; 3.5% to 5.5% are singletons. This sample's time point: sample taken at primary tumor resection. Researchers sequenced whole RNA taken from tumor, nontumor lung or frozen PBMC without sorting. The sequencing used PBMCs, collected at surgery. These receptors were taken from a male donor with early-stage non-small cell lung cancer.

Turning to this clonotype: This beta chain is a stray sequence in a library constructed for alpha chains; its clone size is not meaningful. V usage is TRBV12-3 or TRBV12-4 and J usage is TRBJ2-5; TRBD1 aligns across 9 bases. V shed 6 bases, J shed 1 base, and the junction held 3 bases outside the gene matches. The CDR3 spans 14 residues. CDR3 in amino acids: CASSPGQGQETQYF. The CDR3 coding sequence is TGTGCCAGCAGCCCGGGACAGGGCCAAGAGACCCAGTACTTC.

By share of the sample, this clonotype is medium-sized. This beta chain is a stray sequence in a library constructed for alpha chains; its clone size is not meaningful. The J gene is TRBJ1-4, the V gene TRBV18; no firm D call. Germline loops: CDR1 KGHSH, CDR2 LQKENI. This CDR3 is 14 amino acids long. Trimming stripped 6 bases from V and 5 bases from J, with 13 bases between. CDR3 coding DNA: TGTGCCAGCTCGCCCCGACGGCCCAATGAAAAACTGTTTTTT. It codes for CASSPRRPNEKLFF. Based on the CDR3 plus reference TRBV18 and TRBJ1-4, the full variable domain is NAGVMQNPRHLVRRRGQEARLRCSPMKGHSHVYWYRQLPEEGLKFMVYLQKENIIDESGMPKERFSAEFPKEGPSILRIQQVVRGDSAAYFCASSPRRPNEKLFFGSGTQLSVL.

This clonotype was detected a few times. This beta chain is a stray sequence in a library constructed for alpha chains; its clone size is not meaningful. The chain employs TRBV29-1 and TRBJ1-2; D is undetermined. V was pared by 5 bases and J by 2 bases, with 9 bases between. This CDR3 spans 12 amino acids. Germline lookup yields CDR1 SQVTM and CDR2 ANQGSEA. CDR3 in DNA: TGCAGCGTTTCCCGGGCCAACTATGGCTACACCTTC. It yields the protein CSVSRANYGYTF.

By share, this clonotype ranks as medium-sized. Since the library was made to target alpha chains, this beta chain is a stray read and its abundance is not meaningful. The V call is TRBV2, the J call TRBJ2-1; perhaps TRBD1 as D (5 bases). The CDR3 is 13 residues long. CDR1 SNHLY and CDR2 FYNNEI come from the germline V gene. The V end lost 5 bases, the J end lost 0 bases, and 5 bases lay between the germline ends. The CDR3 DNA sequence: TGTGCCAGCAGTCAGGGCTCCTACAATGAGCAGTTCTTC. Its translation: CASSQGSYNEQFF.

This clonotype has a count of ten or more. As an off-target read in a library built for alpha chains, this beta chain has a frequency of little significance. This chain links TRBV20-1 with TRBJ1-5, with a tentative D call TRBD1 (5 bases). Germline V CDR1 and CDR2: DFQATT, SNEGSKA (reference sequence). Deletions cut 6 bases from V and 2 bases from J, with 14 bases between. This CDR3 is 14 amino acids long. In nucleotides, the CDR3 is TGCAGTGCGCCGGTTCGGGGGGGCAATCAGCCCCAGCATTTT. Protein: CSAPVRGGNQPQHF.

This clonotype is medium-sized within its sample. A library made for alpha chains picked up this beta chain off target, so its size means little. The chain is built from TRBV5-4 and TRBJ2-1, with 12 bases that match TRBD2. Per the germline V gene, CDR1 is SGHNT and CDR2 is YYREEE (reference sequence). Trimming took 3 bases from V and 3 from J; bases not matched to a gene: 7. The CDR3 is made up of 17 amino acids. CDR3 DNA: TGTGCCAGCAGCTCCCGACTAGCGGGGGTACTCTACAATGAGCAGTTCTTC. It translates to CASSSRLAGVLYNEQFF.

By its share, this clonotype is medium-sized (0.01 to 0.1%). This beta chain is an unintended read in a library built for alpha chains; its size means little. The chain uses TRBV30 and TRBJ2-7; D is undetermined. Germline lookup yields CDR1 GTSNPN and CDR2 SVGIG (reference sequence). Trimming took off 0 bases at V and 5 bases at J, with 11 bases between the two ends. The CDR3 contains 13 residues. This CDR3 reads CAWSVVLGDEQYF. CDR3 coding DNA: TGTGCCTGGAGTGTAGTCCTCGGAGACGAGCAGTACTTC.

This clonotype has at least ten counts. Because the library targeted alpha chains, this beta chain is an off-target read whose size means little. This chain connects TRBV9 to TRBJ1-6; 8 positions agree with TRBD1. The J segment lost 6 bases and the V segment lost 0 bases, leaving 2 bases of the junction unmatched. Germline assignment: CDR1 SGDLS and CDR2 YYNGEE. The CDR3 sequence is 15 residues long. In DNA form, the CDR3 reads TGTGCCAGCAGCGTAGCTACAGGGGGTAATTCACCCCTCCACTTT. Encoded protein: CASSVATGGNSPLHF.

On this clonotype itself: This beta chain is a stray read from a library made for alpha chains; its abundance is not meaningful. This chain links TRBV12-3 or TRBV12-4 with TRBJ2-7; TRBD1 matches 7 bases. V was clipped by 5 bases and J by 0 bases; unmatched bases: 10. The length of the CDR3 is 16 residues. The CDR3 is CASSPWRTGLSYEQYF. The CDR3 nucleotides read TGTGCCAGCAGTCCCTGGCGGACAGGCCTCTCCTACGAGCAGTACTTC.

This clonotype appeared many times. This beta chain is off target for a library built for alpha chains, so its abundance means little. The chain joins TRBV20-1 to TRBJ1-5; TRBD1 aligns across 12 bases. With V trimmed by 0 bases and J by 1 base, 13 bases remained unmatched. The CDR3 extends over 20 amino acids. The V gene's germline CDR1 is DFQATT and CDR2 SNEGSKA (reference sequence). The CDR3 coding sequence is TGCAGTGCTAGAGACGTGGAGGGGACAGGGGGCACGAGGAGCAATCAGCCCCAGCATTTT. Residues: CSARDVEGTGGTRSNQPQHF.

The sample holds a few counts of this clonotype. This beta chain is an unintended read in a library built for alpha chains; its size means little. The chain couples TRBV12-3 or TRBV12-4 to TRBJ2-3; D gene uncertain. Trimming took off 1 base at V and 5 bases at J, with 4 bases between the two ends. The CDR3 spans 12 residues. CDR3 amino acids: CASSLGGDTQYF. The CDR3 coding sequence is TGTGCCAGCAGTTTAGGCGGAGATACGCAGTATTTT.

This clonotype is labeled as medium-sized. For a library built for alpha chains, this beta chain is a stray read; little rests on its size. The chain is built from TRBV7-9 and TRBJ1-2; 8 nucleotides agree with TRBD1. CDR3 size: 14 residues. Germline loops: CDR1 SEHNR, CDR2 FQNEAQ (reference sequence). V trimming: 6 bases; J trimming: 4 bases; junction bases outside the gene matches: 7. The CDR3 DNA sequence: TGTGCCAGCAGAACAGGGGGTCTGGGCTATGGCTACACCTTC. It is translated as CASRTGGLGYGYTF.

This clonotype is termed medium-sized. This beta chain is an unintended read in a library built for alpha chains; its size means little. The chain joins TRBV29-1 to TRBJ1-4; 8 bases are a match to TRBD1. The CDR3 spans 15 residues. CDR1 and CDR2 (germline): SQVTM, ANQGSEA. V was pared by 6 bases and J by 3 bases, with 9 bases of the junction left unmatched. CDR3 DNA: TGCAGCGTCCAGAGACAGGGGTCGCCTAATGAAAAACTGTTTTTT. Translating it yields CSVQRQGSPNEKLFF.

By share, this clonotype counts as medium-sized. This beta chain slipped into a library made for alpha chains as a stray read, so its size is not meaningful. The rearrangement joins TRBV10-1 to TRBJ2-1, with 9 bases that match TRBD2. This CDR3 is 15 amino acids long. Per the germline V gene, CDR1 is WNHNN and CDR2 is SYGVQD (reference sequence). V lost 7 bases and J lost 8; bases outside the gene matches: 12. CDR3 residues: CASTAGASGEDEQFF. The CDR3 DNA follows: TGCGCCAGCACCGCCGGGGCTAGCGGGGAAGATGAGCAGTTCTTC.

On this clonotype: Since it is a stray read in a library aimed at alpha chains, this beta chain has a size that is not meaningful. The genes are TRBV12-3 or TRBV12-4 and TRBJ2-3; 8 bases are shared with TRBD1. V shed 8 bases, J shed 3 bases, and the junction held 10 bases outside the gene matches. The CDR3 totals 15 residues. The CDR3, as DNA: TGTGCCAGCGAAGGGGGACAGGCCCCGACAGATACGCAGTATTTT. It codes for CASEGGQAPTDTQYF.

The table lists this clonotype with many counts. This beta chain is a stray read from a library made for alpha chains; its abundance is not meaningful. The rearrangement joins TRBV2 to TRBJ2-5; D is perhaps TRBD1 (5 bases). CDR1 is SNHLY, CDR2 FYNNEI, per germline. The germline V and J ends were trimmed by 6 bases and 0 bases, with 11 bases remaining between them. The CDR3 runs 14 residues. CDR3 residues: CASRETVNQETQYF. In nucleotides, the CDR3 is TGTGCCAGCAGGGAGACAGTCAACCAAGAGACCCAGTACTTC.

Ten or more counts support this clonotype. Because this beta chain is a stray read in a library intended to capture alpha chains, its abundance should not be given much weight. The chain combines TRBV2 with TRBJ1-5; no firm D call. The ends were cut back, 7 bases at V and 7 bases at J, with 14 bases in the middle. The CDR3 runs to 13 residues. The germline CDR1 and CDR2 sequences are SNHLY and FYNNEI. The CDR3 nucleotides are TGTGCCAGCACGTGGACCAGGCGGCAGCCCCAGCATTTT. It codes for CASTWTRRQPQHF.

Of note for this clonotype: Since it is a stray read in a library aimed at alpha chains, this beta chain has a size that is not meaningful. The V and J genes are TRBV6-2 or TRBV6-3 and TRBJ2-3; no definite D call. In germline, CDR1 is MNHEY, CDR2 SVGEGT. V shed 4 bases and J shed 2 bases, with 4 bases lying between them. The CDR3 totals 12 residues. CDR3 residues: CASSLHTDTQYF. CDR3 DNA sequence: TGTGCCAGCAGTTTGCACACAGATACGCAGTATTTT.

The sample holds many counts of this clonotype. With the library built for alpha chains, this beta chain is off target and its frequency is not meaningful. This chain joins TRBV2 and TRBJ1-5; 11 bases align to TRBD1. CDR1 and CDR2 (germline): SNHLY, FYNNEI. The CDR3 runs to 15 residues. V lost 6 bases to trimming and J lost 6 bases; unmatched junction nucleotides: 7. The CDR3 region is CASSVGQGATQPQHF. The CDR3 DNA sequence: TGTGCCAGCAGCGTTGGACAGGGGGCCACTCAGCCCCAGCATTTT.

This clonotype was recorded at least ten times. For a library built for alpha chains, this beta chain is a stray read; little rests on its size. V is TRBV7-2 and J is TRBJ1-4, with TRBD1 matching over 8 bases. The CDR3 extends over 15 amino acids. V lost 5 bases, J lost 8 bases, and 10 bases stayed unmatched. CDR1 and CDR2 from the germline V gene are SGHTA and FQGNSA. In DNA form, the CDR3 reads TGTGCCAGCAGCACAGGGGGGAAGGGTCAAGAAAAACTGTTTTTT. Translating gives CASSTGGKGQEKLFF.

This clonotype is medium-sized in the sample. This beta chain represents an off-target read in a library built for alpha chains; its size is of limited meaning. The chain joins TRBV6-5 to TRBJ2-1, with TRBD2 matching 11 bases. J lost 1 base, V lost 5 bases, and 1 base had no gene match. The CDR3 totals 15 residues. The germline V gene encodes CDR1 MNHEY and CDR2 SVGAGI. CDR3 bases: TGTGCCAGCAGTCCTAGCGGGGGGTCCTACAATGAGCAGTTCTTC. It encodes CASSPSGGSYNEQFF.

At least ten counts were recorded for this clonotype. Being off target in a library aimed at alpha chains, this beta chain has a size of little meaning. The gene calls are TRBV4-1 and TRBJ2-7; D perhaps matches TRBD1 (5 bases). The CDR3 is made up of 15 amino acids. CDR1 and CDR2 (germline): MGHRA, YSYEKL. V dropped 0 bases and J dropped 6 bases, with 15 bases sitting between them. CDR3 nucleotides: TGCGCCAGCAGCCAAGAAGTAACCGGCGACAGCGAGCAGTACGTC. Translating it yields CASSQEVTGDSEQYV.

By share, this clonotype ranks as medium-sized. Because this beta chain is a stray read in a library intended to capture alpha chains, its abundance should not be given much weight. CDR3 sequence (DNA): TGTGCCAGCAGTGAGTCGTCGGTATATGGCTACACCTTC. Protein: CASSESSVYGYTF. V is TRBV25-1 and J is TRBJ1-2; D remains unclear. Germline V gene sequence: CDR1 MGHDK, CDR2 SYGVNS. CDR3 size: 13 residues. Trimming stripped 3 bases from V and 5 bases from J, with 10 bases between.

This clonotype was observed at least ten times. This beta chain turned up in a library designed for alpha chains; as an off-target read, its abundance says little. The chain links TRBV24-1 to TRBJ2-5, with unresolved D. Trimming took off 4 bases at V and 0 bases at J, with 11 bases between the two ends. Germline V gene data show CDR1 as KGHDR and CDR2 as SFDVKD. CDR3 length equals 15 residues. The CDR3 coding sequence is TGTGCCACCAGTGACCCCGGACGGTACCAAGAGACCCAGTACTTC. As protein: CATSDPGRYQETQYF.

This clonotype was detected ten times or more. For a library built for alpha chains, this beta chain is a stray read; little rests on its size. This sequence joins TRBV5-1 and TRBJ1-2, with D possibly TRBD1 on 5 matching bases. Germline CDR1 reads SGHRS; CDR2 reads YFSETQ. V lost 4 bases and J lost 1, with 11 bases in between. CDR3 size: 14 residues. CDR3 coding DNA: TGCGCCAGCAGCAGCGGGACGGATAACTATGGCTACACCTTC. As protein: CASSSGTDNYGYTF.

This clonotype was seen at least ten times. Being off target in a library aimed at alpha chains, this beta chain has a size of little meaning. The chain has TRBV7-2 and TRBJ2-2; tentative D call: TRBD1 (6 bases). The germline gives CDR1 SGHTA, CDR2 FQGNSA. CDR3 length equals 15 residues. Trimming left V 5 bases short and J 4 bases short, with 14 bases between. CDR3 sequence (DNA): TGTGCCAGCAGCCGCTCCGGGACAACCACCGGGGAGCTGTTTTTT. This translates into CASSRSGTTTGELFF.

This clonotype has a count of ten or more. This beta chain is a stray sequence in a library constructed for alpha chains; its clone size is not meaningful. The chain links TRBV5-6 to TRBJ1-1; D perhaps matches TRBD1 (5 bases). This CDR3 is built from 14 residues. The V gene's germline CDR1 is SGHDT and CDR2 YYEEEE. V lost 4 bases, J lost 4 bases, and 14 bases lay in between. The CDR3 sequence is CASSLWWGSTEAFF. The CDR3, as DNA: TGTGCCAGCAGCCTCTGGTGGGGGAGCACTGAAGCTTTCTTT.

The sample holds many counts of this clonotype. This beta chain lies outside the target of a library built for alpha chains; its clone size means little. The V gene is TRBV18, the J gene TRBJ1-3; D not certain. This CDR3 has 17 residues. In germline, CDR1 is KGHSH, CDR2 LQKENI. Deletions cut 0 bases from V and 0 bases from J, with 12 bases between. The CDR3 nucleotides are TGTGCCAGCTCACCACCGAATGCTGCTAACTCTGGAAACACCATATATTTT. Translating gives CASSPPNAANSGNTIYF.

Judged by abundance, this clonotype is medium-sized (0.01 to 0.1%). The library was built for alpha chains, so this beta chain is an off-target read and its size means little. The chain carries TRBV3-1 and TRBJ2-1, with D uncertain. V gave up 1 base and J gave up 8 bases, with 9 bases separating them. The CDR3 is 13 residues long. Germline loops: CDR1 LGHDT, CDR2 YNNKEL (reference sequence). CDR3 coding DNA: TGTGCCAGCAGCCAAGGGTCTGTAGATGAGCAGTTCTTC. Its protein is CASSQGSVDEQFF.

This clonotype was seen many times. Little can be read into the size of this beta chain, an off-target read in a library designed for alpha chains. The chain couples TRBV10-3 to TRBJ1-4; D is ambiguous. Trimming stripped 3 bases from V and 1 base from J, with 12 bases between. Germline loops: CDR1 ENHRY, CDR2 SYGVKD. CDR3 length: 16 residues. The CDR3 is CAISELWYGTNEKLFF. CDR3 nucleotides: TGTGCCATCAGTGAATTGTGGTATGGAACTAATGAAAAACTGTTTTTT.

This clonotype was observed many times. Because this beta chain is a stray read in a library intended to capture alpha chains, its abundance should not be given much weight. The chain recombines TRBV6-2 or TRBV6-3 with TRBJ2-7; D might be TRBD1 or TRBD2, each matching 6 bases. The germline gives CDR1 MNHEY, CDR2 SVGEGT. Trimming cost V 8 bases and J 0 bases, with 17 bases left between them. The CDR3 length is 15 residues. The CDR3 is CASEGGDGLSYEQYF. CDR3 nucleotide sequence: TGTGCCAGCGAGGGGGGAGACGGTCTCTCCTACGAGCAGTACTTC.